The clone carrying this T cell receptor (beta chain) was seen at least ten times. The antigen is undetermined. These data originate in a study of T cells after yellow fever vaccination. General observations from the study: Among primary-vaccination clones, most reappeared after the booster, at 96% for CD4 and more than 85% for CD8. Abundant clonotypes from the bulk population could have been carried over as contaminants into FACS-sorted repertoires.

V was cut by 5 bases and J by 1 base, with 9 bases left in between. CDR1 is SEHNR, CDR2 FQNEAQ, per germline (reference sequence). The CDR3 has 14 amino acids. The study made its TCR cDNA through 5'RACE template switching. That step introduced a universal primer site along with UMIs. TCRdb itself ran the 5' RACE reads through MiXCR, one entry per CDR3 protein. This sample has around 300,000 distinct CDR3 sequences, with approximately 4.3% found just once. The receptor was isolated from a man between 18 and 35 years old who received the YFV17D yellow fever vaccine. The sequencing used PBMCs, collected 15 days after the yellow fever booster vaccination. The rearrangement joins TRBV7-9 to TRBJ1-3; possible D gene TRBD1, 6 bases. For the CDR3, the DNA is TGTGCCAGCAGCACCGGGACATCTGGAAACACCATATATTTT. Translating gives CASSTGTSGNTIYF.